This T cell receptor beta chain was found in a study of cytomegalovirus exposure and HLA in healthy donors. For this clone: Its matching antigen is unknown.

The study's findings and limits: Solely CMV serostatus was available to characterize immune exposure.

Trimming cost V 2 bases and J 4 bases; bases outside gene matches: 1. This CDR3 region has 14 residues. Germline CDR1 reads WNHNN; CDR2 reads SYGVQD (reference sequence). The PCR made use of 60 Vbeta and 13 Jbeta primers. TCRdb's copy holds only in-frame clones and misses some; the assay was immunoSEQ multiplex PCR. This listing includes 150,000 to 200,000 clones. The sample consisted of PBMCs. The chain couples TRBV10-1 to TRBJ2-7; 11 nucleotides line up with TRBD2. This clonotype was obtained from a woman aged 55-70 years in good health and CMV-seronegative. CDR3 in DNA: TGCGCCAGCAGTGAGGCTAGCGGGGGGTACGAGCAGTACTTC. It yields the protein CASSEASGGYEQYF.